This paragraph reports one T cell receptor (beta chain). Its antigen target is currently unknown. Base qualities are missing; no much larger clone stands one base away. The trial excluded patients who had a history of autoimmune disease or were on systemic immunosuppression. Peripheral blood for TCR sequencing was collected from all dose cohorts at baseline, on cycle 4 day 1, and on cycle 7 day 1. Samples came from an open-label, multicenter, first-in-human phase I dose-escalation trial of ivuxolimab. Adults with locally advanced or metastatic melanoma, renal cell carcinoma, hepatocellular carcinoma or head and neck squamous cell carcinoma were enrolled in the trial. Before TCR sequencing, CD4+ and CD8+ T cells were separately sorted from peripheral blood. These data are taken from a study of OX40 agonist ivuxolimab in advanced cancers. Broadly, across the study: The costimulatory receptor OX40 (CD134) was targeted by ivuxolimab, a fully human IgG2 agonistic monoclonal antibody. Intravenous ivuxolimab was administered to patients every 2 weeks at six dose levels: 0.01, 0.1, 0.3, 1.5, 3 and 10 mg/kg. The purpose of peripheral TCRbeta sequencing was to test whether ivuxolimab changed TCR sequence diversity and led to clonal T-cell expansion. Patients were allowed to have had prior anti-PD-1, anti-PD-L1 or anti-CTLA-4 therapy, and roughly two fifths of the dose-escalation patients had been treated with checkpoint inhibitors. In the dose-escalation cohort, 82.7% of patients were male, and the mean age was approximately 60 years, with a range of about 20 to 79. The paper describes the monotherapy dose-escalation part (N = 52 patients) of the phase I trial of ivuxolimab. Partial responses occurred in three dose-escalation patients: two with cutaneous melanoma and one with hepatocellular carcinoma. Of the approximately 50 patients in dose escalation, about 20 had hepatocellular carcinoma, about 15 had melanoma, 9 had renal cell carcinoma and 9 had head and neck cancer. Here is what the overall study found, with its caveats: After ivuxolimab, CD8+ T cells had more expanded clones than CD4+ T cells on average. Partial responders in the 0.1-3.0 mg/kg groups had among the lowest normalized peripheral clonal expansion, especially among CD8+ T cells. Antigen specificity was not determined for the clonally expanded peripheral T cells. At doses of 0.1 to 3.0 mg/kg, clonal expansion of both CD4+ and CD8+ blood T cells was observed from baseline to week 6. Low levels of normalized T-cell clonal expansion were also seen in some patients who did not respond.

The V and J ends are trimmed by 0 bases and 5 bases, leaving 11 bases between them. The germline V gene specifies MNHEY as CDR1 and SVGAGI as CDR2. The CDR3 numbers 14 residues from cysteine through phenylalanine. Only the CDR3 portion is preserved as DNA: 42 bases, with reading frame beginning at the first base. Genomic DNA was extracted from sorted cells for sequencing of the TCRbeta CDR3 region. The immunoSEQ Assay was used to sequence the TCRbeta CDR3 regions. The source is immuneACCESS, and TCRdb retained only in-frame sequences with V and J called. Part of the clones is not carried over; for the studies checked, unresolved V genes explain less than half of this, and the remainder is unexplained. This sample lists around 62,000 clones; about 89% were detected once. Clones ranked in the top ten supply roughly 0.99% of the sample.

The TCR comes from an adult with an advanced solid tumor such as melanoma, head and neck, liver or kidney cancer. This specimen was CD4+ or CD8+ T cells sorted from blood, taken in a trial of the OX40 agonist ivuxolimab. The chain was built from TRBV6-5 and TRBJ2-7; TRBD1 is possibly the D segment (6 matching bases). CDR3 sequence: CASSYSSQGHEQYF. The nucleotide sequence is given as TGTGCCAGCAGTTACTCTTCCCAGGGGCACGAGCAGTACTTC.